A selection of T cell receptor beta chains follows, all from one sample in a study of blood T cell repertoires in COVID-19. Profiled with immunoSEQ multiplex PCR; TCRdb holds only in-frame clones, not every one. The data show tens of thousands of clones, 79% seen once. Material for sequencing was peripheral blood. The source is a human donor in a cohort sampled during active COVID-19. CDR3s include the opening cysteine and the closing phenylalanine or tryptophan. A D gene is named only where the DNA matches it firmly. Only part of the rows carry a size: once, few, many, or a class if the clone is expanded.

V: TRBV28; size: .; J: TRBJ1-5; D: .; DNA: TGTGCCAGCACCGCTGGCGGGGGTTACCAGCCCCAGCATTTT; CDR3: CASTAGGGYQPQHF
V: TRBV19; size: .; J: TRBJ2-3; D: TRBD2; DNA: TGTGCCAGTATTGAGCGGGGGGAAGATACGCAGTATTTT; CDR3: CASIERGEDTQYF
V: TRBV4-3; size: .; J: TRBJ1-4; D: .; DNA: TGCGCCAGCAGCCAAGTAATGAGGGCAGAATGGAAACTGTTTTTT; CDR3: CASSQVMRAEWKLFF
V: TRBV6-2/TRBV6-3; size: .; J: TRBJ1-5; D: TRBD1; DNA: TGTGCCAGCAGTTCACCCGGACAGGGCGGGCCACTCAATCAGCCCCAGCATTTT; CDR3: CASSSPGQGGPLNQPQHF
V: TRBV6-2/TRBV6-3; size: .; J: TRBJ1-1; D: .; DNA: TGTGCCATCGGCCCTGAGCGCGAAGCTTTCTTT; CDR3: CAIGPEREAFF
V: TRBV5-1; size: .; J: TRBJ2-7; D: TRBD1; DNA: TGCGCCAGCAGCTTGCCGGGACAGGGAGCCGAGCAGTACTTC; CDR3: CASSLPGQGAEQYF
V: TRBV27; size: .; J: TRBJ2-2; D: TRBD2; DNA: TGTGCCAGCAGTTTTCGCGGGAGGGGGGAGCTGTTTTTT; CDR3: CASSFRGRGELFF
V: TRBV19; size: .; J: TRBJ2-1; D: TRBD2; DNA: TGTGCCAGTAGTCCGTCCGGGACTAGCGCAATTGAGCAGTTCTTC; CDR3: CASSPSGTSAIEQFF
V: TRBV7-8; size: .; J: TRBJ2-3; D: .; DNA: TGTGCCAGCAGCTCCCTAACAGGGCCGCGAGCAGATACGCAGTATTTT; CDR3: CASSSLTGPRADTQYF
V: TRBV6-1; size: many; J: TRBJ2-7; D: TRBD1; DNA: TGTGCCAGCAGTGAACGGGACAGGGGTTTCTACGAGCAGTACTTC; CDR3: CASSERDRGFYEQYF
V: TRBV19; size: .; J: TRBJ2-5; D: TRBD2; DNA: TGTGCCAGTGGCTGGCGGGAGGGCCAAGAGACCCAGTACTTC; CDR3: CASGWREGQETQYF
V: TRBV4-1; size: once; J: TRBJ2-1; D: .; DNA: TGCGCCAGCAGCCCACTTGCGGCCTCCTACAATGAGCAGTTCTTC; CDR3: CASSPLAASYNEQFF
V: TRBV5-1; size: .; J: TRBJ1-1; D: TRBD1; DNA: TGCGCCAGCAGCATCCAGACAGGGTTGAACACTGAAGCTTTCTTT; CDR3: CASSIQTGLNTEAFF
V: TRBV30; size: .; J: TRBJ1-2; D: .; DNA: TGTGCCTGGAAATCAGGGGCCGCTAACTATGGCTACACCTTC; CDR3: CAWKSGAANYGYTF
V: TRBV5-1; size: .; J: TRBJ1-5; D: .; DNA: TGCGCCAGCAGCTCCTCTGGGGAGCCGAATCAGCCCCAGCATTTT; CDR3: CASSSSGEPNQPQHF
V: TRBV18; size: .; J: TRBJ2-2; D: TRBD1; DNA: TGTGCCAGCTCCCTACAGGGGAACACCAGGGAGCTGTTTTTT; CDR3: CASSLQGNTRELFF
V: TRBV6-1; size: few; J: TRBJ2-4; D: TRBD1; DNA: TGTGCCAGCAGTGAGTCAGGGGGCTTCTCTAACATTCAGTACTTC; CDR3: CASSESGGFSNIQYF
V: TRBV14; size: .; J: TRBJ2-7; D: .; DNA: TGTGCCAGCAGCCAAGATTTGGGAGGGGGTAGCGAGCAGTACTTC; CDR3: CASSQDLGGGSEQYF
V: TRBV10-3; size: .; J: TRBJ2-7; D: TRBD1; DNA: TGTGCCATCAGTGATTCCTCAGCCGGGACAGGGGGCTACGAGCAGTACTTC; CDR3: CAISDSSAGTGGYEQYF
V: TRBV18; size: .; J: TRBJ2-7; D: .; DNA: TGTGCCAGCTCACAGACAGGGACTTCCTACGAGCAGTACTTC; CDR3: CASSQTGTSYEQYF
V: TRBV11-2; size: .; J: TRBJ2-3; D: .; DNA: TGTGCCAGCAGCCTCCTTTCCGGGAGTGGTACAGATACGCAGTATTTT; CDR3: CASSLLSGSGTDTQYF
V: TRBV27; size: .; J: TRBJ2-4; D: TRBD1; DNA: TGTGCCAGCAGTTTATCGTGGTCGGGACAGGGGGCTTCCAAAAACATTCAGTACTTC; CDR3: CASSLSWSGQGASKNIQYF
V: TRBV27; size: .; J: TRBJ2-7; D: .; DNA: TGTGCCAGCAGTCCGCGAAGGCGGGGAATCTCCTACGAGCAGTACTTC; CDR3: CASSPRRRGISYEQYF
V: TRBV21-1; size: .; J: TRBJ2-1; D: .; DNA: TGTGCCAGGGGTAACCCGCGGGACTACAATGAGCAGTTCTTC; CDR3: CARGNPRDYNEQFF
V: TRBV5-8; size: .; J: TRBJ1-6; D: TRBD1; DNA: TGTGCCAGCAGCCGGACAGGGTTTGATTCACCCCTCCACTTT; CDR3: CASSRTGFDSPLHF
V: TRBV11-2; size: once; J: TRBJ2-1; D: TRBD2; DNA: TGTGCCAGCAGCCCCCCCGGGACTAGCTCCGGTCGTGAGCAGTTCTTC; CDR3: CASSPPGTSSGREQFF